Sequencing of this TCR beta chain was carried out in a study of vaccination and CD4 T cells after COVID-19 (dated by TCRdb to 2022 to 2024). About the study as a whole: Convalescent patients had a positive SARS-CoV-2 result on nasal swab PCR, and of these patients, several had mild disease and one had severe disease. Two doses of either the Pfizer-BioNTech BNT162b2 vaccine (n=8) or the Moderna mRNA-1273 vaccine (n=2) were administered to participants. Post-COVID blood samples from convalescent patients were collected a median of roughly 100 days after diagnosis, with a range of 35 to 161 days. The convalescent cohort comprised six males and four females, including two Hispanic individuals, seven Caucasians, two Asians and one multiracial person. In control cultures, a CEFX viral epitope pool was used as positive control, an HIV-1 Nef peptide pool was used as negative control, or no peptide was added. The cultures were stimulated with overlapping spike peptide pools from SARS-CoV-2 and from the common cold coronaviruses HCoV-NL63, HCoV-OC43 and HCoV-229E. The spike-specific CD4+ TCR repertoire was compared before and after mRNA vaccination in nine to ten COVID-19 convalescent patients and a few infection-naive healthy vaccine recipients. Post-vaccine blood samples were collected a median of approximately 77 days after the second vaccine dose, ranging from roughly 14 to 241 days. Here is what the overall study found, with its caveats: Among convalescent patients, a median about 86% of the SARS-CoV-2-reactive clones seen after vaccination appeared only after vaccination, which suggests priming specific to the vaccine. The study included relatively few convalescent patients and did not analyze early timepoints after natural infection. Although the median number of SARS-CoV-2-reactive clonotypes went up from fewer than 25 after infection to 35 to 40 after vaccination, the increase was not significant. Of the vaccine-specific clones in convalescent patients, 304 of 307, or nearly all, reacted only to SARS-CoV-2 spike and did not cross-react with common cold coronaviruses.

The library was produced with PCR. TCR sequencing of DNA from cultured CD4+ T cells used the Oncomine TCR Beta short-read assay at the Johns Hopkins FTIC core. The QIAamp micro DNA kit was used to extract genomic DNA from the cultured CD4+ T cells. Oncomine TCR Beta libraries from cultured CD4+ T cells were pooled with unique dual indexes and sequenced on an Illumina iSeq 100. Processing in the source paper ran as follows. Non-productive sequences were filtered out, and CDR3s that did not start with C, did not end with F or W, or were shorter than 7 amino acids were discarded. The MANAFEST web application was used to identify antigen-specific clonotypes by comparing peptide-stimulated wells against reference wells and other culture wells. To be called positive, a clone needed an FDR below 0.05, an odds ratio above 5, and a productive frequency above 0.1% in at least two of three replicate wells. Clonotypes that were significantly expanded in both SARS-CoV-2 spike wells and at least one common cold coronavirus spike condition were defined as cross-reactive. Using R version 3.6.1, CDR3 homology was evaluated through Levenshtein distances (stringdist) along with unrooted phylogenetic trees (ape). TCRdb applied fastp at Q25 and MiXCR to the public reads, then kept only in-frame beta chains. Here each entry gathers all rows of one CDR3 protein and keeps the most common genes and DNA. None of the V and J calls come from the authors' own analysis; TCRdb made them. The sample yields 15,000 or so distinct CDR3 sequences; around 67% were counted once. The ten largest clones capture 11% of the sample.

This clonotype was found once. Its antigen is not yet known. No base quality values were provided; no much bigger clone lies one nucleotide off. One read yields weak evidence. The intended sense of this specimen's treatment or condition label: roughly ten-day PBMC culture with coronavirus spike peptide pools or control peptides (ViraFEST assay). The ViraFEST assay was used in the study, in which antigen-specific T cells were expanded with peptide pools and expanded clonotypes were subsequently identified by TCR sequencing. The positive SARS-CoV-2 PCR tests of the convalescent patients were dated from March to December 2020, before the Alpha, Beta and Delta variants emerged in the United States. Each well held 2.2 million or so PBMCs cultured in IMDM containing around 5.1% human AB serum and approximately 9.4 IU/ml IL-2, with 7.5 to 10 ug/ml peptide pools added. Half of the culture medium was replaced with fresh IL-2-containing medium on days 3 and 7. CD4+ T cells were isolated after 10 days of culture through negative selection using the EasySep CD4+ T cell isolation kit. PBMCs were separated from whole blood using Ficoll-Paque Plus gradient centrifugation and then either used fresh or cryopreserved at -140C. Each culture condition was generally run in triplicate wells.

Including the terminal cysteine and phenylalanine, the CDR3 comprises 13 residues. The only DNA kept is the CDR3, 39 bases in frame from the first base. Germline trimming amounts to 3 bases on V and 6 bases on J, with 4 as the count of junction bases outside the gene matches. The germline V gene (reference sequence) supplies CDR1 DFQATT and CDR2 SNEGSKA. The specimen was CD4+ T cells from blood, cultured in vitro. The sequence is built from TRBV20-1 and TRBJ2-7, with TRBD1 identical over 11 junction bases. The receptor was isolated from a human donor who had recovered from COVID-19. The DNA sequence is TGCAGTGCTAGCTGGGACAGGGGGTTCGAGCAGTACTTC. It specifies CSASWDRGFEQYF.